The 9 T cell receptor beta chains reported below all come from one sample, sequenced in a study of blood T cells in healthy people across ages. Through a sample-barcoded 5' primer and a J-beta primer mix, a second PCR was run for roughly 6 to 11 cycles. TCRdb processed the 5' RACE reads anew with MiXCR; each CDR3 protein has one entry. This sample has roughly 1,500,000 distinct CDR3 sequences, with about 35% found just once. Material for sequencing was blood. The receptors originated from a woman aged 25 to 45 in good health.

This clonotype has more than one count but fewer than ten. One end of the junction fails to match germline, which may point to a read error. The gene calls are TRBV20-1 and TRBJ2-1, with a tentative D call TRBD2 (5 bases). This CDR3 region has 13 residues. Germline values: CDR1 DFQATT, CDR2 SNEGSKA (reference sequence). The CDR3 region has the DNA TGCAGTACTAGGACGAGCTCCTACAATGAGCAGTTCTTC. Translated, it gives CSTRTSSYNEQFF.

The V call is TRBV4-1, the J call TRBJ2-1, with a weak D call TRBD2 (7 bases). The CDR3 sequence is 17 residues long. Germline V lookup: CDR1 MGHRA, CDR2 YSYEKL. V was pared by 4 bases and J by 1 base, with 17 bases between. CDR3 amino acids: CASSPSLGRGSYNEQFF. The DNA of the CDR3 is TGCGCCAGCAGCCCAAGCCTGGGGAGGGGGTCCTACAATGAGCAGTTCTTC.

The chain joins TRBV12-3 or TRBV12-4 to TRBJ2-1; no firm D call. The germline V and J ends were trimmed by 3 bases and 2 bases, with 11 bases remaining between them. This CDR3 is 15 amino acids long. CDR3: CASSFVSITYNEQFF. CDR3 nucleotides: TGTGCCAGCAGTTTCGTCTCCATCACCTACAATGAGCAGTTCTTC.

This chain joins TRBV20-1 and TRBJ2-5, with TRBD2 matching over 7 bases. Germline values: CDR1 DFQATT, CDR2 SNEGSKA (reference sequence). The J segment lost 5 bases and the V segment lost 5 bases, leaving 11 bases of the junction unmatched. There are 14 residues in the CDR3. The CDR3 region has the DNA TGCAGTGCTTCCCGAGCGGGAAAATGGGAGACCCAGTACTTC. Its protein is CSASRAGKWETQYF.

This clonotype has more than one count but fewer than ten. V is TRBV20-1 and J is TRBJ1-1, with D unresolved. This CDR3 contains 13 residues. The V end was cut by 0 bases, the J end by 2 bases, with 7 bases between. The germline V gene has CDR1 DFQATT and CDR2 SNEGSKA (reference sequence). CDR3 residues: CSARDGKNTEAFF. The DNA for the CDR3 is TGCAGTGCTAGAGACGGTAAAAACACTGAAGCTTTCTTT.

The gene calls are TRBV7-2 and TRBJ2-1, with TRBD2 matching over 8 bases. The CDR3 consists of 16 residues. The ends lost 6 bases at V and 13 bases at J; junction bases unmatched: 20. The germline V gene encodes CDR1 SGHTA and CDR2 FQGNSA. The CDR3 sequence: CASSSNPGGAGETQFF. Written as DNA, the CDR3 is TGTGCCAGCAGTTCAAACCCCGGGGGGGCAGGGGAGACCCAGTTCTTC. The full variable domain, in which reference TRBV7-2 and TRBJ2-1 provide the parts outside the CDR3, is GAGVSQSPSNKVTEKGKDVELRCDPISGHTALYWYRQSLGQGLEFLIYFQGNSAPDKSGLPSDRFSAERTGGSVSTLTIQRTQQEDSAVYLCASSSNPGGAGETQFFGPGTRLTVL.

This clonotype was detected a few times. V usage is TRBV10-3 and J usage is TRBJ2-3; D is ambiguous. The CDR3 loop spans 16 amino acids. The germline gives CDR1 ENHRY, CDR2 SYGVKD. Trimming pared 4 bases from V and 0 bases from J, leaving 14 bases between. The CDR3 DNA reads as TGTGCCATCAGTGGTCTTGCGCTACCTAGCACAGATACGCAGTATTTT. This encodes CAISGLALPSTDTQYF.

This chain uses TRBV10-2 with TRBJ2-7; D is perhaps TRBD2 (5 bases). V was clipped by 8 bases and J by 0 bases, with 14 bases between them. The length of the CDR3 is 14 residues. Per the germline V gene, CDR1 is WSHSY and CDR2 is SAAADI. In nucleotides, the CDR3 is TGCGCCAGCGGTGGTGAGGGAATCTCCTACGAGCAGTACTTC. Protein: CASGGEGISYEQYF.

This chain connects TRBV7-2 to TRBJ1-1; possibly TRBD1 for D (5 bases). The CDR3 runs to 15 residues. V lost 5 bases, J lost 0 bases, and 13 bases lay in between. Germline V gene lookup returns CDR1 SGHTA and CDR2 FQGNSA. CDR3 in amino acids: CASSHPGRLNTEAFF. In DNA, the CDR3 is TGTGCCAGCAGCCATCCAGGGCGGCTGAACACTGAAGCTTTCTTT. The complete variable domain, with remaining parts taken from reference TRBV7-2 and TRBJ1-1, reads GAGVSQSPSNKVTEKGKDVELRCDPISGHTALYWYRQSLGQGLEFLIYFQGNSAPDKSGLPSDRFSAERTGGSVSTLTIQRTQQEDSAVYLCASSHPGRLNTEAFFGQGTRLTVV.